This T cell receptor beta chain was documented in a study of blood T cell repertoires in COVID-19. The wider study: PBMCs, B-cell-depleted T cells, or T cells provided the cDNA or gDNA that made up the material.

This table comes from immunoSEQ multiplex PCR, and its TCRdb copy is limited to in-frame clones, with some not included. The sample has 230,000 or so clones; roughly 84% are singletons. V shed 5 bases and J shed 7 bases, with 12 bases lying between them. Germline assignment: CDR1 MNHEY and CDR2 SVGEGT. The length of the CDR3 is 13 residues. This clone appeared once. This receptor was obtained from a man aged 30-40 years with active or convalescent COVID-19. Sequenced sample: peripheral blood. This chain uses TRBV6-2 or TRBV6-3 with TRBJ1-5, with no clear D. The CDR3 sequence is CASSPRGGQPQHF. DNA of the CDR3: TGTGCCAGCAGTCCCAGAGGCGGCCAGCCCCAGCATTTT.